These 30 T cell receptor beta chains were all obtained from the same sample, sequenced in a study of control samples from healthy donors and cancer patients. The data were produced by immunoSEQ multiplex PCR, yet TCRdb's version contains in-frame clones alone and is incomplete. The sample gives around 42,000 clones, over 65% of which show up once; roughly 44% is in the top ten. The specimen sequenced was blood. The receptors here all came from a man between 60 and 70 years old in good health.

The chain joins TRBV6-1 to TRBJ1-1; D is possibly TRBD1 (5 bases). CDR3 length equals 15 residues. The ends were cut back, 2 bases at V and 3 bases at J, with 13 bases in the middle. The germline V gene encodes CDR1 MNHNS and CDR2 SASEGT. CDR3 residues: CASSERTLGDTEAFF. CDR3 nucleotides: TGTGCCAGCAGTGAACGGACTCTGGGGGACACTGAAGCTTTCTTT.

The rearrangement joins TRBV6-5 to TRBJ1-6; D may be TRBD1 (6 bases). This CDR3 has 14 residues. Germline values: CDR1 MNHEY, CDR2 SVGAGI. Trimming stripped 4 bases from V and 7 bases from J, with 11 bases between. CDR3 DNA sequence: TGTGCCAGCAGTTCGTCGGGGGCGAATTCACCCCTCCACTTT. This sequence encodes CASSSSGANSPLHF.

The V call is TRBV6-2 or TRBV6-3, the J call TRBJ2-4; the match to TRBD1 covers 7 bases. This CDR3 region has 17 residues. Unmatched junction bases numbered 10, after V lost 2 bases and J lost 3 bases. Germline CDR1 MNHEY, CDR2 SVGEGT. CDR3 nucleotide sequence: TGTGCCAGCAGTTACCCCCTGAGGGGGCTCGACAAAAACATTCAGTACTTC. This encodes CASSYPLRGLDKNIQYF.

The chain uses TRBV13 and TRBJ1-2; 9 bases are shared with TRBD1. Looked up from germline, CDR1 is PRHDT and CDR2 is FYEKMQ (reference sequence). CDR3 length: 15 residues. V was pared by 5 bases and J by 2 bases, with 6 bases of the junction left unmatched. This CDR3 is CASSPRDRENYGYTF. CDR3 coding DNA: TGTGCCAGCAGCCCCCGGGACAGGGAGAACTATGGCTACACCTTC.

The rearrangement links TRBV10-1 to TRBJ1-1; D may be TRBD1 (5 bases). Germline V gene lookup returns CDR1 WNHNN and CDR2 SYGVQD (reference sequence). The CDR3 contains 16 residues. V lost 2 bases and J lost 0, with 13 bases in between. In DNA, the CDR3 is TGCGCCAGCAGTGAGGCGAGAGGGGCTTTGAACACTGAAGCTTTCTTT. It specifies CASSEARGALNTEAFF.

This clone appeared once. The V and J genes are TRBV5-8 and TRBJ2-3; either TRBD1 or TRBD2 may supply D (6 bases each). The CDR3 extends over 15 amino acids. The germline gives CDR1 SGHTS, CDR2 YDEGEE. With 0 bases removed from V and 4 bases from J, the gap between germline ends came to 12 bases. The CDR3 is CASSLEGGPADTQYF. Written as DNA, the CDR3 is TGTGCCAGCAGCTTGGAGGGGGGCCCGGCAGATACGCAGTATTTT.

V and J are TRBV2 and TRBJ2-1; D might be TRBD1 (6 bases). CDR1 and CDR2 (germline): SNHLY, FYNNEI. The CDR3 contains 13 residues. The ends were cut back, 2 bases at V and 10 bases at J, with 12 bases in the middle. CDR3 coding DNA: TGTGCCAGCAGTGAATCCCACAGGGAGGAGCAGTTCTTC. Its translation is CASSESHREEQFF.

The rearrangement uses TRBV15 and TRBJ2-7; D is ambiguous. CDR1 is LNHNV and CDR2 is YYDKDF in the germline V gene (reference sequence). The CDR3 sequence is 15 residues long. The V gene lost 1 base and the J gene lost 6 bases, with 16 bases spanning the gap. CDR3 coding DNA: TGTGCCACCAGCAGAGGGACGGCGAGTTTTACCGAGCAGTACTTC. It specifies CATSRGTASFTEQYF. The full variable domain, rest sourced from reference TRBV15 and TRBJ2-7, is DAMVIQNPRYQVTQFGKPVTLSCSQTLNHNVMYWYQQKSSQAPKLLFHYYDKDFNNEADTPDNFQSRRPNTSFCFLDIRSPGLGDTAMYLCATSRGTASFTEQYFGPGTRLTVT.

The genes are TRBV5-1 and TRBJ2-7; either TRBD1 or TRBD2 may fit D (6 bases each). Between the trimmed V and J ends, which lost 5 bases and 6 bases, there was a span of 18 bases. The CDR3 totals 14 residues. Germline V lookup: CDR1 SGHRS, CDR2 YFSETQ. CDR3 residues: CASSPQGTAGEQYF. The CDR3 DNA reads as TGCGCCAGCAGTCCCCAGGGGACTGCTGGCGAGCAGTACTTC.

CDR3 coding DNA: TGTGCCAGCAGCTCCATCTGGACTGAAGCTTTCTTT. Translated: CASSSIWTEAFF. The chain carries TRBV7-9 and TRBJ1-1; D gene ambiguous. From germline, CDR1 is SEHNR and CDR2 FQNEAQ (reference sequence). CDR3 length equals 12 residues. V gave up 4 bases and J gave up 5 bases, with 8 bases separating them.

The table lists this clone with a few counts. This chain connects TRBV7-2 to TRBJ2-5; 7 bases are shared with TRBD1. Germline CDR1 and CDR2: SGHTA and FQGNSA. The CDR3 is 14 amino acids. With 5 bases clipped from V and 1 base from J, the junction kept 4 bases outside the gene matches. DNA of the CDR3: TGTGCCAGCAGCCCTGGGACAGTCCAAGAGACCCAGTACTTC. Translation gives CASSPGTVQETQYF.

The rearrangement uses TRBV5-6 and TRBJ1-6, with D hard to call. Trimming removed 0 bases at V and 0 bases at J, with 10 bases between. The CDR3 totals 17 residues. Germline V gene lookup returns CDR1 SGHDT and CDR2 YYEEEE. The CDR3 spells CASSLVTGSSYNSPLHF. As DNA, the CDR3 is TGTGCCAGCAGCTTGGTCACGGGGAGCTCCTATAATTCACCCCTCCACTTT. The full variable domain, its missing parts supplied by reference TRBV5-6 and TRBJ1-6, is DAGVTQSPTHLIKTRGQQVTLRCSPKSGHDTVSWYQQALGQGPQFIFQYYEEEERQRGNFPDRFSGHQFPNYSSELNVNALLLGDSALYLCASSLVTGSSYNSPLHFGNGTRLTVT.

This chain joins TRBV5-5 and TRBJ2-7; possibly TRBD1 for D (8 bases). CDR1 and CDR2 (germline): SGHKS, YYEKEE (reference sequence). The V gene lost 2 bases and the J gene lost 6 bases, with 27 bases spanning the gap. This CDR3 spans 18 amino acids. CDR3 sequence reads: CASSLRAGRAGGAFEQYF. The DNA for the CDR3 is TGTGCCAGCAGCTTACGTGCGGGGAGGGCAGGGGGCGCATTCGAGCAGTACTTC.

CDR3 nucleotides: TGTGCCAGCACCCTCCTGGGGCGGGGGGGAGGCAATGAGCAGTTCTTC. Amino acid sequence: CASTLLGRGGGNEQFF. The chain couples TRBV6-6 to TRBJ2-1; 9 bases agree with TRBD2. Germline assignment: CDR1 MNHNY and CDR2 SVGAGI (reference sequence). CDR3 size: 16 residues. V was clipped by 7 bases and J by 6 bases; unmatched bases: 13.

The chain combines TRBV27 with TRBJ1-5, with 8 bases that match TRBD1. Unmatched junction bases numbered 1, after V lost 3 bases and J lost 6 bases. This CDR3 has 13 residues. Germline V gene lookup returns CDR1 MNHEY and CDR2 SMNVEV (reference sequence). The DNA for the CDR3 is TGTGCCAGCAGTTTGGGGACAGGTCAGCCCCAGCATTTT. The encoded protein is CASSLGTGQPQHF.

The rearrangement joins TRBV10-3 to TRBJ2-1; D may match TRBD1 or TRBD2 (6 bases each). The CDR3 is 14 residues long. From germline, CDR1 is ENHRY and CDR2 SYGVKD. Trimming took 6 bases from V and 9 from J, leaving 18 bases between them. The CDR3 spells CAISRDLQGSEQFF. Here the CDR3 DNA reads TGTGCCATCAGCCGGGACTTACAGGGTAGTGAGCAGTTCTTC.

The chain carries TRBV30 and TRBJ1-1; D remains unclear. The CDR3 totals 16 residues. CDR1 is GTSNPN, CDR2 SVGIG, per germline (reference sequence). Trimming stripped 0 bases from V and 1 base from J, with 15 bases between. The CDR3 here is CAWSVPQGWGNTEAFF. The DNA of the CDR3 is TGTGCCTGGAGTGTCCCACAAGGGTGGGGGAACACTGAAGCTTTCTTT.

The chain recombines TRBV29-1 with TRBJ1-1; D possibly corresponds to TRBD1 (6 bases). Trimming stripped 3 bases from V and 1 base from J, with 12 bases between. CDR3 length: 14 residues. CDR1 is SQVTM, CDR2 ANQGSEA, per germline. CDR3: CSVERGTANTEAFF. CDR3 bases: TGCAGCGTTGAGAGGGGGACGGCGAACACTGAAGCTTTCTTT.

The chain links TRBV2 to TRBJ1-1; tentative D call: TRBD1 (5 bases). CDR3 length equals 14 residues. V was pared by 7 bases and J by 4 bases, with 16 bases between. Germline lookup yields CDR1 SNHLY and CDR2 FYNNEI. This CDR3 reads CASIKRGLVTEAFF. In DNA form, the CDR3 reads TGTGCCAGCATAAAAAGGGGTTTGGTCACTGAAGCTTTCTTT.

The gene calls are TRBV5-4 and TRBJ1-2; D uncertain. The CDR3 length is 15 residues. V was clipped by 3 bases and J by 1 base, with 13 bases between them. Germline V gene data show CDR1 as SGHNT and CDR2 as YYREEE (reference sequence). This CDR3 is CASSSLTGFNYGYTF. CDR3 DNA sequence: TGTGCCAGCAGCTCGCTGACGGGATTTAACTATGGCTACACCTTC.

The rearrangement uses TRBV19 and TRBJ2-5, with D perhaps TRBD1 (5 bases). V was cut by 9 bases and J by 4 bases, with 21 bases left in between. This CDR3 has 15 residues. Germline assignment: CDR1 LNHDA and CDR2 SQIVND (reference sequence). The DNA for the CDR3 is TGTGCCAGCTCAGGGTCGAGATATTTCGGAGAGACCCAGTACTTC. Protein sequence: CASSGSRYFGETQYF. The full variable domain, with the rest looked up from reference TRBV19 and TRBJ2-5, is DGGITQSPKYLFRKEGQNVTLSCEQNLNHDAMYWYRQDPGQGLRLIYYSQIVNDFQKGDIAEGYSVSREKKESFPLTVTSAQKNPTAFYLCASSGSRYFGETQYFGPGTRLLVL.

The V gene is TRBV15, the J gene TRBJ1-1, with no clear D. The V end lost 4 bases, the J end lost 1 base, and 13 bases lay between the germline ends. CDR3 length: 15 residues. Germline V lookup: CDR1 LNHNV, CDR2 YYDKDF (reference sequence). CDR3 coding DNA: TGTGCCACCAGCACGATAAAGGACCCGAACACTGAAGCTTTCTTT. Amino acid sequence: CATSTIKDPNTEAFF.

The chain combines TRBV28 with TRBJ1-6, with D possibly TRBD1 on 6 matching bases. CDR3 length: 13 residues. The germline CDR1 and CDR2 sequences are MDHEN and SYDVKM. Trimming took off 4 bases at V and 9 bases at J, with 10 bases between the two ends. DNA for the CDR3: TGTGCCAGCAGTTCTACAGGGCTTTCACCCCTCCACTTT. This gives the protein CASSSTGLSPLHF.

The chain joins TRBV28 to TRBJ1-2; D is perhaps TRBD1 (6 bases). This CDR3 region has 14 residues. Germline values: CDR1 MDHEN, CDR2 SYDVKM. The V gene lost 4 bases and the J gene lost 4 bases, with 13 bases spanning the gap. CDR3 sequence reads: CASSSGTDSYGYTF. The CDR3 nucleotides read TGTGCCAGCAGTTCGGGGACGGACAGCTATGGCTACACCTTC.

The chain joins TRBV6-2 or TRBV6-3 to TRBJ2-7, with 13 bases aligning to TRBD2. Trimming removed 4 bases from V and 2 bases from J; junction bases left unmatched: 5. Germline lookup yields CDR1 MNHEY and CDR2 SVGEGT. The CDR3 totals 16 residues. This chain's CDR3 is CASSFGLAGAPYEQYF. The CDR3 bases are TGTGCCAGCAGTTTCGGACTAGCGGGGGCCCCCTACGAGCAGTACTTC.

The chain couples TRBV5-5 to TRBJ2-2; 13 bases fit TRBD2. The V gene end was trimmed by 0 bases and the J gene end by 5 bases; junction bases not matched to a gene: 4. The CDR3 length is 17 residues. Germline loops: CDR1 SGHKS, CDR2 YYEKEE (reference sequence). The CDR3 nucleotides are TGTGCCAGCAGCTTGGGGACTAGCGGGGGACGGACCGGGGAGCTGTTTTTT. This sequence encodes CASSLGTSGGRTGELFF.

V and J are TRBV5-1 and TRBJ1-1; 7 nucleotides match TRBD1. From germline, CDR1 is SGHRS and CDR2 YFSETQ. With 5 bases clipped from V and 8 bases from J, the junction kept 12 bases outside the gene matches. The CDR3 is made up of 14 amino acids. The CDR3 here is CASRLTGTDTEAFF. CDR3 nucleotide sequence: TGCGCCAGCAGACTCACCGGGACAGATACCGAAGCTTTCTTT.

The genes are TRBV12-3 or TRBV12-4 and TRBJ1-5; no clear D gene. The CDR3 consists of 13 residues. V was cut by 6 bases and J by 9 bases, with 15 bases left in between. This CDR3 is CASSPQIDSPQHF. The CDR3, as DNA: TGTGCCAGCAGCCCCCAGATAGATTCGCCCCAGCATTTT.

This clone was seen a few times. V usage is TRBV7-2 and J usage is TRBJ1-1; no firm D call. The CDR3 has 15 residues. V was trimmed by 2 bases and J by 4 bases, leaving 14 bases between them. Germline assignment: CDR1 SGHTA and CDR2 FQGNSA. The CDR3 DNA follows: TGTGCCAGCAGCTTACAGTCCGGGTCTCTCACTGAAGCTTTCTTT. It encodes CASSLQSGSLTEAFF.

The chain uses TRBV25-1 and TRBJ1-6, with D perhaps matching TRBD1 (5 bases). The V end lost 6 bases, the J end lost 7 bases, and 22 bases lay between the germline ends. CDR1 is MGHDK and CDR2 is SYGVNS in the germline V gene. The CDR3 length is 17 residues. The DNA of the CDR3 is TGTGCCAGCAGGACCGGGCGGGACGGAACTGGAAATTCACCCCTCCACTTT. Protein product: CASRTGRDGTGNSPLHF.